The rows below give T cell receptor beta chains drawn from one sample of a study of T cell changes during pregnancy in multiple sclerosis. Some clones are missing from TCRdb's copy, which holds only in-frame ones; the method was immunoSEQ multiplex PCR. The repertoire has 75,000 to 95,000 clones, around 92% of them found once; the top ten carry 0.7% to 0.9%. The sample consisted of peripheral blood, taken in the first trimester of pregnancy. The receptors here all came from a female donor in good health, enrolled as a control in a pregnancy study. Both conserved end residues are part of each CDR3. Fields, in order: clone size, D gene, V gene, J gene, CDR3 DNA, CDR3 protein. D genes are given only for firm matches. The listing skips clone size in some rows; elsewhere it reads once, few, many or a size class.

abundance: .
d_gene: .
v_gene: TRBV5-1
j_gene: TRBJ2-2
CDR3nt: TGCGCCAGCAGCTTGGCCCTGGTTTCGGGGGCCGGGGAGCTGTTTTTT
CDR3aa: CASSLALVSGAGELFF

abundance: once
d_gene: TRBD1
v_gene: TRBV19
j_gene: TRBJ1-2
CDR3nt: TGTGCCAGTAGTCCAGGGACAGGGATCGGGAAGGACTATGGCTACACCTTC
CDR3aa: CASSPGTGIGKDYGYTF

abundance: once
d_gene: .
v_gene: TRBV4-1
j_gene: TRBJ1-2
CDR3nt: TGCGCCAGCAGCCAAGGTGAGGTGACGGCCTATGGCTACACCTTC
CDR3aa: CASSQGEVTAYGYTF

abundance: .
d_gene: .
v_gene: TRBV5-4
j_gene: TRBJ1-2
CDR3nt: TGTGCCAGCAGCTTGTCGTCAGGGAACTATGGCTACACCTTC
CDR3aa: CASSLSSGNYGYTF

abundance: .
d_gene: .
v_gene: TRBV6-1
j_gene: TRBJ1-1
CDR3nt: TGTGCCAGCAGGGTATCACAGGTGAACACTGAAGCTTTCTTT
CDR3aa: CASRVSQVNTEAFF

abundance: .
d_gene: TRBD1
v_gene: TRBV28
j_gene: TRBJ2-5
CDR3nt: TGTGCCAGCAGTTTTGGGGCAGGGGGAGAGACCCAGTACTTC
CDR3aa: CASSFGAGGETQYF

abundance: .
d_gene: TRBD1
v_gene: TRBV6-1
j_gene: TRBJ2-1
CDR3nt: TGTGCCAGCAGTGAAGGGGACAGAATTTACAATGAGCAGTTCTTC
CDR3aa: CASSEGDRIYNEQFF

abundance: .
d_gene: TRBD1
v_gene: TRBV9
j_gene: TRBJ2-1
CDR3nt: TGTGCCAGCAGCCCTTTCTCCACCGGGACAGGGATTTCCCATGAGCAGTTCTTC
CDR3aa: CASSPFSTGTGISHEQFF

abundance: .
d_gene: TRBD1
v_gene: TRBV18
j_gene: TRBJ2-1
CDR3nt: TGTGCCAGCTCACCCGATCCGGGACAGTTATACAATGAGCAGTTCTTC
CDR3aa: CASSPDPGQLYNEQFF

abundance: few
d_gene: TRBD1
v_gene: TRBV11-3
j_gene: TRBJ1-1
CDR3nt: TGTGCCAGCAGCGAAGACAGGGACACTGAAGCTTTCTTT
CDR3aa: CASSEDRDTEAFF

abundance: .
d_gene: .
v_gene: TRBV9
j_gene: TRBJ1-1
CDR3nt: TGTGCCAGCAGCGTAGGGGAGCTGAACACTGAAGCTTTCTTT
CDR3aa: CASSVGELNTEAFF

abundance: .
d_gene: .
v_gene: TRBV6-4
j_gene: TRBJ2-3
CDR3nt: TGTGCCAGCAGTGACTCGGGAGGTTCGGGGGCAGATACGCAGTATTTT
CDR3aa: CASSDSGGSGADTQYF

abundance: .
d_gene: .
v_gene: TRBV5-1
j_gene: TRBJ1-1
CDR3nt: TGCGCCAGCACGGCAGGGGCTAGGAACACTGAAGCTTTCTTT
CDR3aa: CASTAGARNTEAFF

abundance: .
d_gene: .
v_gene: TRBV5-6
j_gene: TRBJ2-7
CDR3nt: TGTGCCAGCAGCTTACAGGGCTTCTCCTACGAGCAGTACTTC
CDR3aa: CASSLQGFSYEQYF

abundance: .
d_gene: .
v_gene: TRBV5-1
j_gene: TRBJ2-3
CDR3nt: TGCGCCAGCAGCTTGGAGGGGCAGACTAGCACAGATACGCAGTATTTT
CDR3aa: CASSLEGQTSTDTQYF

abundance: .
d_gene: TRBD1
v_gene: TRBV7-2
j_gene: TRBJ1-5
CDR3nt: TGTGCCAGCAGCTGGGGACAGGGGAATCAGCCCCAGCATTTT
CDR3aa: CASSWGQGNQPQHF

abundance: .
d_gene: TRBD1
v_gene: TRBV5-8
j_gene: TRBJ1-2
CDR3nt: TGTGCCAGCAGCTTGGGGACAGGGAGAGCGATTTATGGCTACACCTTC
CDR3aa: CASSLGTGRAIYGYTF

abundance: .
d_gene: TRBD1
v_gene: TRBV5-5
j_gene: TRBJ2-7
CDR3nt: TGTGCCAGCAGCTTGGTAGGGGACAGGGGGTACGAGCAGTACTTC
CDR3aa: CASSLVGDRGYEQYF

abundance: .
d_gene: .
v_gene: TRBV14
j_gene: TRBJ1-1
CDR3nt: TGTGCCAGCAGCCAAGAGGGGGGATTGGGGGCTTTCTTT
CDR3aa: CASSQEGGLGAFF

abundance: few
d_gene: .
v_gene: TRBV16
j_gene: TRBJ1-5
CDR3nt: TGTGCCAGCAGCCAATCTACAGGATTTAGCAATCAGCCCCAGCATTTT
CDR3aa: CASSQSTGFSNQPQHF

abundance: .
d_gene: .
v_gene: TRBV18
j_gene: TRBJ2-7
CDR3nt: TGTGCCAGCTCACCACAACAAACTCGGTTTGCGCAGGTAGAGCAGTACTTC
CDR3aa: CASSPQQTRFAQVEQYF

abundance: .
d_gene: TRBD1
v_gene: TRBV7-6
j_gene: TRBJ1-2
CDR3nt: TGTGCCAGCAGCCCGGACAGGAGTAACTATGGCTACACCTTC
CDR3aa: CASSPDRSNYGYTF